This T cell receptor beta chain was found in a study of breast tumors, draining lymph nodes, adjacent tissues. The sample holds one count of this clonotype. With a much larger clone just one base away, this may be a read error. TCRdb analysed the multiplex PCR reads with MiXCR anew, one entry per CDR3 protein. In the table there are roughly 130,000 distinct CDR3 sequences, just under 20% of which are singletons. Samples came from axillary lymph nodes draining the breast cancer. Germline V gene sequence: CDR1 LGHNT, CDR2 FRNRAP. CDR3 size: 16 residues. The clonotype originates from a female donor with breast cancer. Some clones in this sample may be carry-over from other donors' samples. The J gene is TRBJ1-5, the V gene TRBV12-5; D is undetermined. Material: axillary lymph node tissue. The CDR3 sequence: CAGGLVRMPPYQPQHF. As DNA, the CDR3 is TGTGCTGGTGGTTTGGTACGGATGCCACCTTATCAGCCCCAGCATTTT.